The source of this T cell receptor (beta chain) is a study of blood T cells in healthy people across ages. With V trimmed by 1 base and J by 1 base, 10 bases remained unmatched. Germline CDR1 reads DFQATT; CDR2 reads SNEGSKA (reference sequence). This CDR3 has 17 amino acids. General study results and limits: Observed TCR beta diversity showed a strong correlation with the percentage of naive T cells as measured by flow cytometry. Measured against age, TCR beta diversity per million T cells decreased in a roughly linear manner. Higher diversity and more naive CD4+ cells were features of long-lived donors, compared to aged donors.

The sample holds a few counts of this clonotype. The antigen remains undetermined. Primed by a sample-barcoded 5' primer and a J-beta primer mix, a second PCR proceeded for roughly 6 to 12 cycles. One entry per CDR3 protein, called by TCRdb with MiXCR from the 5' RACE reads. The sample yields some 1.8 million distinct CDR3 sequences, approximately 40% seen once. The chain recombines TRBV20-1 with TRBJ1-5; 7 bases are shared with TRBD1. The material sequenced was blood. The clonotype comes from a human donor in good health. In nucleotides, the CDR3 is TGCAGTGCTAGAGTAATAGCAGACAGGGCAAGCAATCAGCCCCAGCATTTT. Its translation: CSARVIADRASNQPQHF.